Sequencing of this TCR beta chain was carried out in a study of cytomegalovirus exposure and HLA in healthy donors. The CDR3 length is 18 residues. Germline CDR1 reads SGHRS; CDR2 reads YFSETQ. The ends lost 1 base at V and 2 bases at J; junction bases unmatched: 14. It was with 60 Vbeta and 13 Jbeta primers that the PCR ran. Measured with immunoSEQ multiplex PCR; TCRdb has only the in-frame clones, and not every one. The sample consists of about 180,000 clones, about 79% of them appearing once. This receptor was taken from a man younger than 30 in good health and CMV-seronegative. This sequence joins TRBV5-1 and TRBJ1-1, with 7 bases matching TRBD1. Sequencing was performed on PBMCs. The CDR3: CASSLWGVRGEGNTEAFF. The DNA for the CDR3 is TGCGCCAGCAGCTTGTGGGGTGTCAGGGGGGAAGGCAACACTGAAGCTTTCTTT.